Listed below are T cell receptor beta chains from one sample, sequenced in a study of early T cells in non-severe SARS-CoV-2 infection. TCRdb analysed the 5' RACE reads with MiXCR anew, one entry per CDR3 protein. The sample consists of 87,000 or so distinct CDR3 sequences, about 15% of them appearing once. What was sequenced was whole blood. Source of these receptors: an adult who was a healthcare worker with PCR-confirmed SARS-CoV-2 infection or an uninfected control (not recorded which). CDR3s include the opening cysteine and the closing phenylalanine or tryptophan. The D gene is left open where the match is weak. For some rows the clone size is stated as once, few or many, or as a class when expanded; others skip it.

>TRBJ1-1|11|NA|TRBV5-1|NA
TGCGCCAGCACCGGGTCCACTGAAGCTTTCTTT
CASTGSTEAFF
>TRBJ2-7|11|NA|TRBV3-1|NA
TGTGCCAGCAGCCCCGGGGACGAGCAGTACTTC
CASSPGDEQYF
>TRBJ1-5|17|NA|TRBV19|few
TGTGCCAGTAGTAAAATCCGGGACACTTATAGCAATCAGCCCCAGCATTTT
CASSKIRDTYSNQPQHF
>TRBJ2-3|19|NA|TRBV5-1|few
TGCGCCAGCAGCTTGGAGGCAGTACTTTATCGGTATAGCACAGATACGCAGTATTTT
CASSLEAVLYRYSTDTQYF
>TRBJ1-1|12|NA|TRBV29-1|few
TGCAGCGTTGCTGACCTGTACACTGAAGCTTTCTTT
CSVADLYTEAFF
>TRBJ2-7|14|NA|TRBV7-2|many
TGTGCCAGCGGGAGAAACAGGGCCCCCTACGAGCAGTACTTC
CASGRNRAPYEQYF
>TRBJ1-6|16|NA|TRBV13|NA
TGTGCCAGCAGCTACCCCTCCGACAGGAATAATTCACCCCTCCACTTT
CASSYPSDRNNSPLHF
>TRBJ2-1|16|TRBD2|TRBV7-6|NA
TGTGCCAGCAGCCCCCGACTAGCCCAACGCTACAATGAGCAGTTCTTC
CASSPRLAQRYNEQFF
>TRBJ2-4|13|NA|TRBV7-2|NA
TGTGCCAGCAGCTTTTCGGGGAACGAGGTTCAGTACTTC
CASSFSGNEVQYF
>TRBJ1-1|15|NA|TRBV29-1|many
TGCAGCGTTGAAGATCATAGGACCGCAATTAGGCAAGCTTTCTTT
CSVEDHRTAIRQAFF
>TRBJ2-7|13|TRBD2|TRBV7-3|few
TGTGCCAGCAGCTTAGGTTCGGGGGGCGAGCAGTACTTC
CASSLGSGGEQYF
>TRBJ1-2|14|NA|TRBV6-5|many
TGTGCCAGCAGCTCAGGGTCGGGATACTATGGCTACACCTTC
CASSSGSGYYGYTF
>TRBJ1-5|15|NA|TRBV20-1|NA
TGCAGTGCTAGACCCCGGGACGCCCGAAATCAGCCCCAGCATTTT
CSARPRDARNQPQHF
>TRBJ1-3|14|NA|TRBV6-5|many
TGTGCCAGCAGGGAAGGGGTCTCTGGAAACACCATATATTTT
CASREGVSGNTIYF
>TRBJ2-5|13|NA|TRBV28|few
TGTGCCAGCAGTTTGGGGGGCCGGGAGACCCAGTACTTC
CASSLGGRETQYF
>TRBJ1-5|13|NA|TRBV29-1|many
TGCAGCGTCGGAGGGGGATTAAATCAGCCCCAGCATTTT
CSVGGGLNQPQHF
>TRBJ2-3|16|TRBD2|TRBV7-8|once
TGTGCCAGCAGCTCCCTAGCGGGGGCCACCACAGATACGCAGTATTTT
CASSSLAGATTDTQYF
>TRBJ2-1|18|NA|TRBV20-1|many
TGCAGTGCTAGTTTGGGAACCCCGAGGCCCCTCTCCTACAATGAGCAGTTCTTC
CSASLGTPRPLSYNEQFF
>TRBJ1-1|14|NA|TRBV28|many
TGTGCCAGCAGTTTAATCGAAGTGAACACTGAAGCTTTCTTT
CASSLIEVNTEAFF
>TRBJ1-5|13|NA|TRBV5-5|NA
TGTGCCAGCAGCTTCGGCCTCCGCGAGCCCCAGCATTTT
CASSFGLREPQHF
>TRBJ2-2|14|NA|TRBV29-1|NA
TGCAGCGTTGAATGGGGCAGGGGCACCGGGGAGCTGTTTTTT
CSVEWGRGTGELFF
>TRBJ1-1|15|NA|TRBV5-1|few
TGCGCCAGCAGCTTGTCGGGGGGCGCGGGCACTGAAGCTTTCTTT
CASSLSGGAGTEAFF
>TRBJ2-7|16|TRBD1|TRBV6-6|NA
TGTGCCGTAACGCGGGCAGGGGGCATCGGGAAGGACGAGCAGTACTTC
CAVTRAGGIGKDEQYF
>TRBJ1-2|13|NA|TRBV12-3/TRBV12-4|NA
TGTGCCAGCAGTTTAGCAATACGGTCCGGCTACACCTTC
CASSLAIRSGYTF
>TRBJ2-7|13|NA|TRBV29-1|NA
TGCAGCACGTCACAGGCACCTTCCTACGAGCAGTACTTC
CSTSQAPSYEQYF
>TRBJ2-7|15|NA|TRBV28|NA
TGTGCCAGCAGTTTAAGCGGGTCCCGGTCCTACGAGCAGTACTTC
CASSLSGSRSYEQYF
>TRBJ1-3|13|NA|TRBV7-6|NA
TGTGCCAGCAGCTTAGAGGCGGGAAACACCATATATTTT
CASSLEAGNTIYF
>TRBJ2-7|15|TRBD2|TRBV28|few
TGTGCCAGCAGTTTGGGCGGGGACTATTCCTACGAGCAGTACTTC
CASSLGGDYSYEQYF
>TRBJ2-3|13|NA|TRBV24-1|NA
TGTGCCACCAGTGATTTTGGGGGTGATACGCAGTATTTT
CATSDFGGDTQYF
>TRBJ2-3|15|TRBD2|TRBV5-6|few
TGTGCCAGCAGCTCCGTCACTAGCGGGGGAGATACGCAGTATTTT
CASSSVTSGGDTQYF
>TRBJ2-5|12|NA|TRBV27|few
TGTGCCAGCAGTTTGGATCAAGAGACCCAGTACTTC
CASSLDQETQYF
>TRBJ2-1|15|TRBD2|TRBV2|NA
TGTGCCAGCAGTGGGAGCGGGGGGGCCTACAATGAGCAGTTCTTC
CASSGSGGAYNEQFF
>TRBJ2-7|16|TRBD1|TRBV4-3|NA
TGCGCCAGCAGCCAAGATCAGGGGACAGGCCTCTACGAGCAGTACTTC
CASSQDQGTGLYEQYF
>TRBJ2-2|14|TRBD1|TRBV29-1|NA
TGCAGCGGACTCCGGGACAGGGACACCGGGGAGCTGTTTTTT
CSGLRDRDTGELFF
>TRBJ2-7|15|TRBD2|TRBV7-2|many
TGTGCCAGCAGTTTAAAGGCTAGCGGGGACTACGAGCAGTACTTC
CASSLKASGDYEQYF
>TRBJ1-5|18|NA|TRBV6-5|many
TGTGCCAGCAGTTACTCGAGGCAGACGATTAATAGCAATCAGCCCCAGCATTTT
CASSYSRQTINSNQPQHF
>TRBJ2-7|15|NA|TRBV6-2/TRBV6-3|few
TGTGCCAGCAGCATGGGGGGACAACCACTCTACGAGCAGTACTTC
CASSMGGQPLYEQYF
>TRBJ1-2|14|NA|TRBV27|NA
TGTGCCAGCAGTTTGGGGGCTAACTTCTATGGCTACACCTTC
CASSLGANFYGYTF
>TRBJ1-1|14|NA|TRBV5-1|many
TGCGCCAGCAGCTTACAAGAATCACTGGCTGAAGCTTTCTTT
CASSLQESLAEAFF
>TRBJ2-7|17|NA|TRBV14|many
TGTGCCAGCAGCCAAGTCCAGGGTCACCCCCCACCTTACGAGCAGTACTTC
CASSQVQGHPPPYEQYF
>TRBJ2-5|14|NA|TRBV6-4|NA
TGTGCCAGCAGTGACTCGAGGGACCAAGAGACCCAGTACTTC
CASSDSRDQETQYF
>TRBJ1-4|16|NA|TRBV18|many
TGTGCCAGCTCAGGATCTGACAGCTCGTTGAATGAAAAACTGTTTTTT
CASSGSDSSLNEKLFF
>TRBJ2-3|14|NA|TRBV27|few
TGTGCCAGCAGATGGGCATCCTCGGGAGATACGCAGTATTTT
CASRWASSGDTQYF
>TRBJ2-5|13|NA|TRBV20-1|NA
TGCAGTGCTAGAGCGGCTTTCCAAGAGACCCAGTACTTC
CSARAAFQETQYF
>TRBJ1-2|12|NA|TRBV2|few
TGTGCCAGCACATCAGATGTGCGTGGCTACACCTTC
CASTSDVRGYTF
>TRBJ2-5|17|TRBD1|TRBV27|NA
TGTGTCAGCACCCCTGGGAACAGGGGATGGAACCAAGAGACCCAGTACTTC
CVSTPGNRGWNQETQYF
>TRBJ2-1|15|TRBD2|TRBV5-6|few
TGTGCCAGCACGCCAGGGTGGACTAGCTACAATGAGCAGTTCTTC
CASTPGWTSYNEQFF
>TRBJ1-2|12|TRBD1|TRBV25-1|NA
TGTGCCAGCCGGGGGACAGTCTATGGCTACACCTTC
CASRGTVYGYTF
>TRBJ2-7|15|NA|TRBV6-1|NA
TGTGCCAGCAGTGAAGCGGCGGGGGCCCCCTACGAGCAGTACTTC
CASSEAAGAPYEQYF
>TRBJ2-7|14|NA|TRBV5-4|few
TGTGCCAGCAGCTTATTTAAAGGGGCGGGCGAGCAGTACTTC
CASSLFKGAGEQYF
>TRBJ1-1|13|NA|TRBV28|few
TGTGCCAGCGGGGGGACGGGAGTTGTTGAAGCTTTCTTT
CASGGTGVVEAFF
>TRBJ1-1|15|NA|TRBV20-1|few
TGCAGTGCTAGACAGGGAAGTTTCTTGAACACTGAAGCTTTCTTT
CSARQGSFLNTEAFF
>TRBJ2-3|14|TRBD1|TRBV5-6|many
TGTGCCAGCAGCCTAGGGACAGCCACAGATACGCAGTATTTT
CASSLGTATDTQYF
>TRBJ2-7|15|TRBD2|TRBV20-1|many
TGCAGTGCCATAAGAGCGGGGGGCCCTTCCTACGAGCAGTACTTC
CSAIRAGGPSYEQYF